This is a list of T cell receptor beta chains from one sample in a study of shared clonotypes between healthy human individuals. TCRdb keeps only in-frame clones here, not all; method: immunoSEQ multiplex PCR. The data contain about 2.3 million clones, approximately 95% of them seen just once; the ten biggest clones take up 0.39%. Sequenced sample: naive CD4+ T cells from PBMCs. These receptors all come from a young man in good health. Some clones in this sample may be carry-over from other donors' samples. Each CDR3 is given with its conserved first and last residue. A D gene is named only where the DNA matches it firmly. Clone size is given for some rows only: seen once, a few or many times, or a class if the clone is expanded.

>TRBD2|-|TRBJ2-3|TRBV2
TGTGCCTCCTCTAGCGGTGGGACGGGAAATACGCAGTATTTT
CASSSGGTGNTQYF
>-|-|TRBJ1-1|TRBV14
TGTGCCAGCAGCCAAATGACGGTGGGGACTGAAGCTTTCTTT
CASSQMTVGTEAFF
>-|-|TRBJ1-4|TRBV7-9
TGTGCCAGCAGCTTAACCTGGGGGGGTGAAAAACTGTTTTTT
CASSLTWGGEKLFF
>TRBD2|-|TRBJ2-1|TRBV18
TGTGCCAGCTCACCAAGCCTAGCGGTTAGCAATGAGCAGTTCTTC
CASSPSLAVSNEQFF
>TRBD1|-|TRBJ1-4|TRBV11-1
TGTGCCAGCAGCTTGGACAGGGATGAAAAACTGTTTTTT
CASSLDRDEKLFF
>TRBD1|-|TRBJ2-7|TRBV5-5
TGTGCCAGCAGCCGACAGGGGGGGCCTGGGGCCTACGAGCAGTACTTC
CASSRQGGPGAYEQYF
>-|-|TRBJ1-1|TRBV28
TGTGCCAGCGTTGGCACTGAAGCTTTCTTT
CASVGTEAFF
>-|-|TRBJ1-4|TRBV6-6
TGTGCCAGCAGTTCCATATTTCAGGAGAATAATGAAAAACTGTTTTTT
CASSSIFQENNEKLFF
>-|-|TRBJ2-1|TRBV19
TGTGCCAGTAGTATGTTCTCCACATGGAACAATGAGCAGTTCTTC
CASSMFSTWNNEQFF
>TRBD2|-|TRBJ2-3|TRBV9
TGTGCCAGCAGCGGACAACTAGCGGGAGTGGCAGATACGCAGTATTTT
CASSGQLAGVADTQYF
>-|-|TRBJ1-2|TRBV28
TGTGCCAGCAGTACGTCACAGGGAAACTATGGCTACACCTTC
CASSTSQGNYGYTF
>-|-|TRBJ2-3|TRBV18
TGTGCCAGCTCACCACTAGTAGCTGGGACCTTCACAGATACGCAGTATTTT
CASSPLVAGTFTDTQYF
>-|-|TRBJ2-2|TRBV2
TGTGCCAGCAGTGGGGGACTGGGCGGGGTTGAAACCGGGGAGCTGTTTTTT
CASSGGLGGVETGELFF
>TRBD1|-|TRBJ1-5|TRBV4-1
TGCGCCAGCAGCCAAGTCACAGGGGGAAGAGTTGTCGGCAATCAGCCCCAGCATTTT
CASSQVTGGRVVGNQPQHF
>-|-|TRBJ2-3|TRBV4-3
TGCGCCAGCAGCCAAGATGAAACCATCACCTCCGATACGCAGTATTTT
CASSQDETITSDTQYF
>TRBD1|-|TRBJ2-7|TRBV18
TGTGCCAGCTCACCACCGACAGGGGCCTACGAGCAGTACTTC
CASSPPTGAYEQYF
>-|-|TRBJ2-3|TRBV5-4
TGTGCCAGCAGCTTGGCTGGGGGGCCCTCCAGCACAGATACGCAGTATTTT
CASSLAGGPSSTDTQYF
>-|-|TRBJ1-2|TRBV27
TGTGCCAGCAGCCGTAGGTGGGGGAGCTTTAACTATGGCTACACCTTC
CASSRRWGSFNYGYTF
>-|-|TRBJ2-1|TRBV6-5
TGTGCCAGCGCGCGAGGCGCCTACAATGAGCAGTTCTTC
CASARGAYNEQFF
>TRBD2|-|TRBJ2-7|TRBV12-5
TGTGCTAGTGGTCGAGCTTCTAGCGGAGGATCCTACGAGCAGTACTTC
CASGRASSGGSYEQYF
>-|-|TRBJ2-3|TRBV5-1
TGCGCCAGCAGCTTGAGGACTCAGACACGTAGCACAGATACGCAGTATTTT
CASSLRTQTRSTDTQYF
>-|-|TRBJ1-1|TRBV29-1
TGCAGCGTTGACCGCAGGGGAGGGACTGAAGCTTTCTTT
CSVDRRGGTEAFF
>-|-|TRBJ2-1|TRBV28
TGTGCCAGCGGGTTAGGGGCTAAGCATGAGCAGTTCTTC
CASGLGAKHEQFF
>-|few|TRBJ2-1|TRBV2
TGTGCCAGCAGTGTCAGCAGCTATGAGCAGTTCTTC
CASSVSSYEQFF
>TRBD1|-|TRBJ1-2|TRBV10-1
TGCGCCAGCAGCCAAGACAGGGTAGGAGGCTACACCTTC
CASSQDRVGGYTF
>TRBD1|-|TRBJ2-7|TRBV18
TGTGCCAGCTCGAGGACAGGGGGTTCCGAGCAGTACTTC
CASSRTGGSEQYF
>-|-|TRBJ2-5|TRBV5-1
TGCGCCAGCAGCCCCCAGGGGATACAAGAGACCCAGTACTTC
CASSPQGIQETQYF
>-|-|TRBJ2-3|TRBV18
TGTGCCAGCTCACCACAAAGCGCCCAATACACAGATACGCAGTATTTT
CASSPQSAQYTDTQYF
>TRBD1|-|TRBJ1-2|TRBV7-2
TGTGCCAGCAGCTTAGCCCCGCAGACAGGGGGGTATGGCTACACCTTC
CASSLAPQTGGYGYTF
>TRBD2|-|TRBJ2-7|TRBV10-3
TGTGCCATCAGTCCCGCTAGCGGGAGCGGCTACGAGCAGTACTTC
CAISPASGSGYEQYF
>-|few|TRBJ1-1|TRBV4-1
TGCGCCAGCAGCCAAGACTGGGGATACACTGAAGCTTTCTTT
CASSQDWGYTEAFF
>-|-|TRBJ1-2|TRBV23-1
TGCGCCAGCAGTCAATCTTTCAGAATTAACTATGGCTACACCTTC
CASSQSFRINYGYTF
>-|-|TRBJ2-7|TRBV29-1
TGCAGCGTTGAGTCGGGGCCCTCCTACGAGCAGTACTTC
CSVESGPSYEQYF
>-|-|TRBJ2-5|TRBV6-5
TGTGCCAGCAGTCGGGGCAGGGTGGTGGAGACCCAGTACTTC
CASSRGRVVETQYF
>-|-|TRBJ1-4|TRBV6-6
TGTGCCAGCAATTATGTAGGGATTAATGAAAAACTGTTTTTT
CASNYVGINEKLFF